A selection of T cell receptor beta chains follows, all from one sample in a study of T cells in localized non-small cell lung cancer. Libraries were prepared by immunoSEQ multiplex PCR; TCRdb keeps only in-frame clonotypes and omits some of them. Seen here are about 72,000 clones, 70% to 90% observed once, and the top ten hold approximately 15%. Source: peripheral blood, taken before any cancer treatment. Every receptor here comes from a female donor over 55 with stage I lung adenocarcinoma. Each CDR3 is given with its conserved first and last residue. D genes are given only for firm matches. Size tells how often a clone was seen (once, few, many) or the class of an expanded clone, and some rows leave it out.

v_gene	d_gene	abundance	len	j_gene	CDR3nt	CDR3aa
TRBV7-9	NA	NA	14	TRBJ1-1	TGTGCCAGCAGCCACCCGAGGGAAGCGGCTGAAGCTTTCTTT	CASSHPREAAEAFF
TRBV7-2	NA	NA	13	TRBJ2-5	TGTGCCAGCAGCTCCGGGCCCGAAGAGACCCAGTACTTC	CASSSGPEETQYF
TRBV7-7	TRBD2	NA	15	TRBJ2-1	TGTGCTAGCAACCAACCGCGGGAGGGGCAGAATGAGCAGTTCTTC	CASNQPREGQNEQFF
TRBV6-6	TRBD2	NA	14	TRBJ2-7	TGTGCCAGCAGTTCCCCCCGGGCGGGAGCTCTGCAGTACTTC	CASSSPRAGALQYF
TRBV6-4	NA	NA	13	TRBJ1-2	TGTGCCAGCAGTCCGGACAGAGGCAATGGCTACACCTTC	CASSPDRGNGYTF
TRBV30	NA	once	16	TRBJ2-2	TGTGCCCAAAAAAAAGCCGGGACTTACAACACCGGGGAGCTGTTTTTT	CAQKKAGTYNTGELFF
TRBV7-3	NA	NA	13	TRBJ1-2	TGTGCCAGCAGCCCCAATACTAACTATGGCTACACCTTC	CASSPNTNYGYTF
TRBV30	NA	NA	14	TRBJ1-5	TGTGCCTGGAGTGACCATGGACCGGCGGTTCCCCAGCATTTT	CAWSDHGPAVPQHF
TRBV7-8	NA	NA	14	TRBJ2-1	TGTGCCAGCGATCATGGCGTCCCGCTCAATGAGCAGTTCTTC	CASDHGVPLNEQFF
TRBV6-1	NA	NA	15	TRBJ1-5	TGTGCCAGCAGTGAACCCCCCGGGGGTTGGCAGCCCCAGCATTTT	CASSEPPGGWQPQHF
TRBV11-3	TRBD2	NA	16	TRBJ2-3	TGTGCCAGCAGCTTACGACTAGCGGGCACCGCAGATACGCAGTATTTT	CASSLRLAGTADTQYF
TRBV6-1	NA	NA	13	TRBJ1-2	TGTGCCAGCAGCCAGAAGGGGAACTATGGCTACACCTTC	CASSQKGNYGYTF
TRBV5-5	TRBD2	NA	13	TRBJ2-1	TGTGCCAGCAGCTTAGGACTAGGGTTTGAGCAGTTCTTC	CASSLGLGFEQFF
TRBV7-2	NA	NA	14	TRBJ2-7	TGTGCCAGCAGCTTTAACAGGTTAACCTACGAGCAGTACTTC	CASSFNRLTYEQYF
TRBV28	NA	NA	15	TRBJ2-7	TGTGCCAGCAGTCTACCTGGGGGTCGGCAAGGGGAGCAGTACTTC	CASSLPGGRQGEQYF
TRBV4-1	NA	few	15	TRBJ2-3	TGCGCCAGCAGCCAATTATCGGGGTCTACAGATACGCAGTATTTT	CASSQLSGSTDTQYF
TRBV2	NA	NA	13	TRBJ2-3	TGTGCCAGCAAACGGGAGCCCACAGATACGCAGTATTTT	CASKREPTDTQYF
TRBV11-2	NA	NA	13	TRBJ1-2	TGTGCCAGCAGCCCCAGAACGAACTATGGCTACACCTTC	CASSPRTNYGYTF
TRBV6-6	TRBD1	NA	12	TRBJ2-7	TGTGCCAGCAGTCTAGGACAGGACGAGCAGTACTTC	CASSLGQDEQYF
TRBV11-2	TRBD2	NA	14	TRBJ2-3	TGTGCCAGCAGCCTCAGCGGGAGGGGAGATACGCAGTATTTT	CASSLSGRGDTQYF
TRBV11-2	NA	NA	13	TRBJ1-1	TGTGCCAGCAGCTTTGGACGGAACACTGAAGCTTTCTTT	CASSFGRNTEAFF
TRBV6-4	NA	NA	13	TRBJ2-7	TGTGTCTCCCAGCGTACAGACTCCTACGAGCAGTACTTC	CVSQRTDSYEQYF
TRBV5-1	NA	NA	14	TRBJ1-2	TGCGCCAGCAGACAGGAACCCGCGCCTTATGGCTACACCTTC	CASRQEPAPYGYTF
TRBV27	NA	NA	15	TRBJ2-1	TGTGCCAGCAGTTTCGACGGAGCCTTTTACAATGAGCAGTTCTTC	CASSFDGAFYNEQFF
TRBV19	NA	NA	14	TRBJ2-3	TGTGCCAGTAAGGACACGGGGGCCGCAGATACGCAGTATTTT	CASKDTGAADTQYF
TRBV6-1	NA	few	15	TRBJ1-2	TGTGCCAGCAGTGAAGTCGGGAGTGGGTACTATGGCTACACCTTC	CASSEVGSGYYGYTF
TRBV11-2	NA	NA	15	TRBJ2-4	TGTGCCAGCAGCTCAGGACAGTTAGCCAAAAACATTCAGTACTTC	CASSSGQLAKNIQYF
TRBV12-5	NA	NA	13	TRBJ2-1	TGTGCTAGTGGTTCCGGTTGGCGGAATGAGCAGTTCTTC	CASGSGWRNEQFF
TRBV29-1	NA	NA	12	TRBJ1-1	TGCAGCGTTAGTAGCGGAGGATCTGAAGCTTTCTTT	CSVSSGGSEAFF
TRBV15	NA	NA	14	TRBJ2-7	TGTGCCACCAGCAGAGGTGGTCAGAGCCACGAGCAGTACTTC	CATSRGGQSHEQYF
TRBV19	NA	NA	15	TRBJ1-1	TGTGCCAGTACAACTCAGGAGAAAAAGGGCCGTGAAGCTTTCTTT	CASTTQEKKGREAFF
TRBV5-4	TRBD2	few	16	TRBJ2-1	TGTGCCAGCAGCTTCTTTAGCGGGGGATCCTACAATGAGCAGTTCTTC	CASSFFSGGSYNEQFF
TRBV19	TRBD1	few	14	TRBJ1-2	TGTGCCAGTAGTGTGACAGGGTCGAACTATGGCTACACCTTC	CASSVTGSNYGYTF
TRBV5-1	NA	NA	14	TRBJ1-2	TGCGCCAGCCGAAGGACAGAGGTTTTCTATGGCTACACCTTC	CASRRTEVFYGYTF
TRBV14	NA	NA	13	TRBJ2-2	TGTGCCAGCAGCCAGCAGGGTTCCGGGGAGCTGTTTTTT	CASSQQGSGELFF
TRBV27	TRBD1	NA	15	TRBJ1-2	TGTGCCAGCAGCCTCACAGGGGTAAGCAACTATGGCTACACCTTC	CASSLTGVSNYGYTF
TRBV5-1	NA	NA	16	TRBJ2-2	TGCGCCAGCAGCTCGACCCAGGGTTCCCCCACCGGGGAGCTGTTTTTT	CASSSTQGSPTGELFF
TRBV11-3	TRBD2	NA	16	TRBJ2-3	TGTGCCAGCAGCGGGTCGAGCGGGAAGGGCACAGATACGCAGTATTTT	CASSGSSGKGTDTQYF
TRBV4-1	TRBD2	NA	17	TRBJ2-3	TGCGCCAGCAGCTCGCAAGCTAGCGGGGGTAGCACAGATACGCAGTATTTT	CASSSQASGGSTDTQYF
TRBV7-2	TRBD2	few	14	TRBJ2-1	TGTGCCAGCAGCTTCCGCGGGGGGTACAATGAGCAGTTCTTC	CASSFRGGYNEQFF
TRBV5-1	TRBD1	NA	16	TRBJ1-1	TGCGCCAGCAGCCACGACAGGGGGCGGGGTAGCACTGAAGCTTTCTTT	CASSHDRGRGSTEAFF
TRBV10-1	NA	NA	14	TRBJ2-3	TGCGCCAGCAGTGTCCGACAGACCACAGATACGCAGTATTTT	CASSVRQTTDTQYF
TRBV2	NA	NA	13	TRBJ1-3	TGTGCCAGCAGGGGTGCAGCTGGAAACACCATATATTTT	CASRGAAGNTIYF
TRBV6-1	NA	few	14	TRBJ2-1	TGTGCCAGCAGTCCAACGTACCCAGACAATGAGCAGTTCTTC	CASSPTYPDNEQFF
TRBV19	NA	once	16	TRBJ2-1	TGTGCCAGTAGTATAGAAGGGACAAATACCTACAATGAGCAGTTCTTC	CASSIEGTNTYNEQFF
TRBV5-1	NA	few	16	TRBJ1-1	TGCGCCAGCAGCTTGGGGCCCGTTCGACTGAACACTGAAGCTTTCTTT	CASSLGPVRLNTEAFF
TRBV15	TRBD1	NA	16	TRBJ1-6	TGTGCCACCAGCAGCACCCGAACAGGGGGAATTTCACCCCTCCACTTT	CATSSTRTGGISPLHF